This T cell receptor (beta chain) is from a study of blood T cell repertoires in COVID-19. Profiled with immunoSEQ multiplex PCR; TCRdb holds only in-frame clones, not every one. Of 250,000 to 350,000 clones in the sample, around 84% were seen once. V was pared by 6 bases and J by 5 bases, with 17 bases between. There are 15 residues in the CDR3. CDR1 is KGHSH and CDR2 is LQKENI in the germline V gene. What was sequenced was PBMCs or T cells enriched from blood (not recorded which). The source is a woman between 18 and 30 years old who had recovered from COVID-19. The J gene is TRBJ1-5, the V gene TRBV18; D unresolved. DNA of the CDR3: TGTGCCAGCTCCCACATGGAGACCCCTTATCAGCCCCAGCATTTT. Amino acid sequence: CASSHMETPYQPQHF.